What follows are 12 T cell receptor beta chains derived from one specimen sequenced in a study of T cell responses to AZD1222 COVID-19 vaccine. The protocol was immunoSEQ multiplex PCR, while the TCRdb copy is restricted to in-frame clones and leaves out a portion. The repertoire consists of about 110,000 clones, with roughly nine tenths occurring once and the leading ten covering 5.1%. The sequences come from peripheral blood, collected on day 0 of AZD1222 vaccination. These receptors were taken from an adult in good health.

The chain recombines TRBV19 with TRBJ1-1, with D perhaps TRBD1 (5 bases). The CDR3 loop spans 14 amino acids. Trimming took 5 bases from V and 1 from J, leaving 11 bases between them. Germline CDR1 and CDR2: LNHDA and SQIVND (reference sequence). The CDR3 sequence: CASSPPGGNTEAFF. The CDR3 DNA is TGTGCCAGTAGTCCTCCGGGGGGGAACACTGAAGCTTTCTTT.

The chain carries TRBV19 and TRBJ1-2; D is perhaps TRBD1 (5 bases). Per germline, CDR1 LNHDA and CDR2 SQIVND (reference sequence). This CDR3 is built from 12 residues. V lost 6 bases to trimming and J lost 2 bases, with 7 bases between them. In DNA, the CDR3 is TGTGCCAGTAGGTCAGGGAACTATGGCTACACCTTC. Translating it yields CASRSGNYGYTF.

V and J are TRBV10-3 and TRBJ2-2; 11 bases match TRBD2. CDR1 is ENHRY, CDR2 SYGVKD, per germline. V was clipped by 5 bases and J by 7 bases; unmatched bases: 12. This CDR3 comprises 17 residues. For the CDR3, the DNA is TGTGCCATCAGTCCCTATAGCGGGAGGGAAAAGAACGGGGAGCTGTTTTTT. Protein sequence: CAISPYSGREKNGELFF.

The CDR3 sequence is CASSLGGNSGANVLTF. The CDR3 nucleotides read TGTGCCAGCAGCTTGGGGGGCAACTCTGGGGCCAACGTCCTGACTTTC. This chain links TRBV5-4 with TRBJ2-6; the D gene is possibly TRBD1 (5 bases). This CDR3 has 16 amino acids. From germline, CDR1 is SGHNT and CDR2 YYREEE (reference sequence). Trimming cost V 0 bases and J 0 bases, with 7 bases left between them.

The V call is TRBV6-5, the J call TRBJ1-6; D uncertain. There are 13 residues in the CDR3. V lost 0 bases, J lost 6 bases, and 3 bases lay in between. Germline CDR1 is MNHEY and CDR2 is SVGAGI. CDR3 loop: CASSYSSNSPLHF. The CDR3 nucleotides are TGTGCCAGCAGTTACTCTAGTAATTCACCCCTCCACTTT.

The rearrangement uses TRBV9 and TRBJ1-1; 7 bases align to TRBD1. V lost 4 bases, J lost 5 bases, and 5 bases stayed unmatched. CDR3 length: 13 residues. From germline, CDR1 is SGDLS and CDR2 YYNGEE. The CDR3, as DNA: TGTGCCAGCAGCCCAGGGGGGCGGACTGAAGCTTTCTTT. Encoded protein: CASSPGGRTEAFF.

This chain links TRBV5-1 with TRBJ1-1; D call uncertain. CDR3 length: 13 amino acids. Germline CDR1 SGHRS, CDR2 YFSETQ. Trimming shortened V by 0 bases and J by 6 bases, and 9 bases separated the two germline ends. CDR3 region: CASSLDSDSEAFF. In DNA form, the CDR3 reads TGCGCCAGCAGCTTGGATTCTGACTCTGAAGCTTTCTTT.

The CDR3 DNA follows: TGTGCCAGCAGCGAACTAGCGGAGCAAGAGACCCAGTACTTC. It yields the protein CASSELAEQETQYF. The rearrangement uses TRBV7-8 and TRBJ2-5; 8 bases align to TRBD2. The CDR3 totals 14 residues. The germline CDR1 and CDR2 sequences are SGHVS and FQNEAQ. After removal of 5 bases from V and 2 bases from J, the junction contained 4 bases not matched to a gene.

The rearrangement links TRBV6-5 to TRBJ1-1; D uncertain. V dropped 2 bases and J dropped 0 bases, with 7 bases sitting between them. Germline V gives CDR1 MNHEY, CDR2 SVGAGI. The CDR3 is 14 amino acids. CDR3 sequence: CASSYHGMNTEAFF. The CDR3 DNA reads as TGTGCCAGCAGTTACCATGGAATGAACACTGAAGCTTTCTTT.

Regarding this clone: Possible read error: a much larger clone is one base away. This specimen includes other DNA sequences encoding the same CDR3. The rearrangement uses TRBV5-1 and TRBJ2-7; 7 bases align to TRBD1. The V gene's germline CDR1 is SGHRS and CDR2 YFSETQ. The V segment lost 2 bases and the J segment 4 bases; nucleotides outside the gene matches: 3. This CDR3 is built from 13 residues. The CDR3 region has the DNA TGCGCCAGCAGCTTTGACAGGGCGTACGAGCAGTACTTC. It yields the protein CASSFDRAYEQYF.

The rearrangement joins TRBV24-1 to TRBJ2-3, with D perhaps TRBD1 or TRBD2 (5 bases each). This CDR3 region has 15 residues. Germline assignment: CDR1 KGHDR and CDR2 SFDVKD. The V end was cut by 5 bases, the J end by 2 bases, with 13 bases between. The CDR3 nucleotides are TGTGCCACCAGTGCCCGAACGGGGCTCACAGATACGCAGTATTTT. Its translation: CATSARTGLTDTQYF.

The CDR3 reads CASSEYTFESTEAFF. The CDR3 DNA is TGCGCCAGCAGTGAATACACCTTCGAAAGCACTGAAGCTTTCTTT. The chain links TRBV10-2 to TRBJ1-1; no clear D. Trimming took off 3 bases at V and 4 bases at J, with 15 bases between the two ends. The CDR3 has 15 amino acids. Germline loops: CDR1 WSHSY, CDR2 SAAADI.